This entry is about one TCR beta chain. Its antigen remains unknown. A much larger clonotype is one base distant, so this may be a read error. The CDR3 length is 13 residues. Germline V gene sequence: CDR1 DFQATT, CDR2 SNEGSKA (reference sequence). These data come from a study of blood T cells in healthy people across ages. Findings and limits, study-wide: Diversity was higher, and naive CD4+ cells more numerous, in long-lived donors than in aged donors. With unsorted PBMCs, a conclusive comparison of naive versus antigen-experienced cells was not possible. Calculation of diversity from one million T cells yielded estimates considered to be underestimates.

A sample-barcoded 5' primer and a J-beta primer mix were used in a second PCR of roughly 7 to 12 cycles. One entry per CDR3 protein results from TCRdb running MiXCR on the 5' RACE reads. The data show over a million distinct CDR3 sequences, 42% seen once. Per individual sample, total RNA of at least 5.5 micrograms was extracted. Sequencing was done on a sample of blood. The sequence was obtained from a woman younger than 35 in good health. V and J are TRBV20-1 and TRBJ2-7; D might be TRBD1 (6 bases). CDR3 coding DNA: TGCAGTGCTAGATCGGACAGCTCCTACGGGCAGTACTTC. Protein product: CSARSDSSYGQYF.